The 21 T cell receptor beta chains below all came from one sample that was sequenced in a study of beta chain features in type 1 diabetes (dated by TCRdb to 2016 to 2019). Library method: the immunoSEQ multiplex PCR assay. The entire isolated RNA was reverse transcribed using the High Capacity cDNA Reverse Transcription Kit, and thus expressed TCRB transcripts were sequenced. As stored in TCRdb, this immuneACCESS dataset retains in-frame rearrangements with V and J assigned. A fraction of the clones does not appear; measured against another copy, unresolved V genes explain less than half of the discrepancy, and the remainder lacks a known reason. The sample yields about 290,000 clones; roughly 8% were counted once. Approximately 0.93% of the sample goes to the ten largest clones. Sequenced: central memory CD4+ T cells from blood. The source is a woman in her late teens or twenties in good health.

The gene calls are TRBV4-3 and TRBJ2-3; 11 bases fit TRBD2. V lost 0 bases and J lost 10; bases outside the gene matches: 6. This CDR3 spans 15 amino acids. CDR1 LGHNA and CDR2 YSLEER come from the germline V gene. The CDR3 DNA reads TGCGCCAGCAGCCAAGATATACTAGCGGGAGAGGCGCAGTATTTT. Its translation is CASSQDILAGEAQYF.

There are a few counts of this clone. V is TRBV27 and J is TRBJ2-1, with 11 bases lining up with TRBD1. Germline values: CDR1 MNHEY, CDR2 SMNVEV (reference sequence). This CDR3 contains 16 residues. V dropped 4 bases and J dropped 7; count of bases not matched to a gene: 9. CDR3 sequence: CASSSGQGAVGNEQFF. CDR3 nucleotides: TGTGCCAGCAGTTCAGGACAGGGGGCGGTGGGGAATGAGCAGTTCTTC.

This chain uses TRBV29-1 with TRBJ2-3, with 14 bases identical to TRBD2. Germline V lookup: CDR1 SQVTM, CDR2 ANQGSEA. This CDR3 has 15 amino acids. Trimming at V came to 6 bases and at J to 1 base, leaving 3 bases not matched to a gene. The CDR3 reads CSVTGLAGGTDTQYF. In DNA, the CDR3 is TGCAGCGTAACGGGACTAGCGGGGGGCACAGATACGCAGTATTTT.

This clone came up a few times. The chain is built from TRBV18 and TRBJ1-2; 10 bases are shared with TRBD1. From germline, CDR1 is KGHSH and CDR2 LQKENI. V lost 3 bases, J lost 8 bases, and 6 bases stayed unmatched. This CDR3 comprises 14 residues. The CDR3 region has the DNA TGTGCCAGCTCACCTGGACAGGGGGAGACGGGCTACACCTTC. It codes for CASSPGQGETGYTF.

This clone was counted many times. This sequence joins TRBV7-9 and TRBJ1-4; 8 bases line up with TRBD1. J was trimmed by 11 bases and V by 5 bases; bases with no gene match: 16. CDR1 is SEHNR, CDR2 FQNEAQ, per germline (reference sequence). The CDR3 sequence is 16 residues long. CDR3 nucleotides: TGTGCCAGCAGCCCTAACCGGGACAGGTCGACCCAGAAACTGTTTTTT. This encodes CASSPNRDRSTQKLFF. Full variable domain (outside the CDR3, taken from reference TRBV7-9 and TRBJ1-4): DTGVSQNPRHKITKRGQNVTFRCDPISEHNRLYWYRQTLGQGPEFLTYFQNEAQLEKSRLLSDRFSAERPKGSFSTLEIQRTEQGDSAMYLCASSPNRDRSTQKLFFGSGTQLSVL.

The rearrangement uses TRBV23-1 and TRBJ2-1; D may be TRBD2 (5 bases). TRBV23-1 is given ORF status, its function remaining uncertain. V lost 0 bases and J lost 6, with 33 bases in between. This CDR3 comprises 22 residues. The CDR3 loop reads CASSQSFQRRQDEVGGINEQFF. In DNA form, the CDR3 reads TGCGCCAGCAGTCAATCGTTCCAGCGGAGGCAGGACGAGGTAGGAGGTATCAATGAGCAGTTCTTC.

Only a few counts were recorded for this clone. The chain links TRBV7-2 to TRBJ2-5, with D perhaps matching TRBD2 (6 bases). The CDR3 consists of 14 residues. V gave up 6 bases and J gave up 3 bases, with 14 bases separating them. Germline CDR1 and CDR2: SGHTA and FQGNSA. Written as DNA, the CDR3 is TGTGCCAGCAGTCCCGGGACTCTCGAAGAGACCCAGTACTTC. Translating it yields CASSPGTLEETQYF.

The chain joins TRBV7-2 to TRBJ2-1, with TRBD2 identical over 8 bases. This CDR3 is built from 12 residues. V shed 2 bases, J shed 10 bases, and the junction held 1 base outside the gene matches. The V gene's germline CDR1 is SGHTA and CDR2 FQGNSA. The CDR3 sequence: CASSLRGGEQFF. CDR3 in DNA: TGTGCCAGCAGCTTACGGGGGGGAGAGCAGTTCTTC.

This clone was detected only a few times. The CDR3 region is CASSYSLGNTEAFF. CDR3 in DNA: TGTGCCAGCAGTTACTCGCTGGGGAACACTGAAGCTTTCTTT. The chain carries TRBV6-5 and TRBJ1-1, with unresolved D. The V end was cut by 0 bases, the J end by 1 base, with 6 bases between. The CDR3 has 14 amino acids. CDR1 MNHEY and CDR2 SVGAGI come from the germline V gene.

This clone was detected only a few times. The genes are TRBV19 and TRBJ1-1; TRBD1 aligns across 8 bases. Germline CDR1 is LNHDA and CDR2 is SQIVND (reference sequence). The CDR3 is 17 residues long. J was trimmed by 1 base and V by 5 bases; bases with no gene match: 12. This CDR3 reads CASSHTRDRLENTEAFF. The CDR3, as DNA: TGTGCCAGTAGTCATACAAGGGACAGGCTAGAGAACACTGAAGCTTTCTTT.

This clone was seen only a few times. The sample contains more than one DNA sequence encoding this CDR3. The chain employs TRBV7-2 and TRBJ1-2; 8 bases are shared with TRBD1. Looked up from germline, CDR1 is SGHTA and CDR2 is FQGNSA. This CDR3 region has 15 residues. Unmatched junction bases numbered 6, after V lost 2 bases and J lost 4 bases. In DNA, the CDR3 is TGTGCCAGCAGCTTACGAGACAGGGGAACCTATGGCTACACCTTC. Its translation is CASSLRDRGTYGYTF.

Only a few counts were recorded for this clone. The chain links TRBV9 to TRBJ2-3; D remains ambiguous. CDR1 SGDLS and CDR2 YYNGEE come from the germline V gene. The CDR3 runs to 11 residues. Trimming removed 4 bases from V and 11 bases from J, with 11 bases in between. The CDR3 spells CASSPPGRQYF. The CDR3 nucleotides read TGTGCCAGCAGCCCGCCGGGCCGGCAGTATTTT.

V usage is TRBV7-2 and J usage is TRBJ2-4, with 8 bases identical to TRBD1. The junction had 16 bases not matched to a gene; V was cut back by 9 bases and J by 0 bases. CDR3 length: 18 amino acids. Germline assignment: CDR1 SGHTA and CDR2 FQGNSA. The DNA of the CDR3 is TGTGCCAGGAGACCCGGGACAGGAGACGCCCTAGCCAAAAACATTCAGTACTTC. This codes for CARRPGTGDALAKNIQYF.

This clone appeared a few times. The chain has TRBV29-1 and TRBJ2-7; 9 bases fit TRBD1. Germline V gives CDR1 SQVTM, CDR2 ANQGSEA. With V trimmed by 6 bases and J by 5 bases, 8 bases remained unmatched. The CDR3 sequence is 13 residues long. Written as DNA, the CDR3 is TGCAGCGTCGGGACAGGGAGTATGGACGAGCAGTACTTC. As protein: CSVGTGSMDEQYF.

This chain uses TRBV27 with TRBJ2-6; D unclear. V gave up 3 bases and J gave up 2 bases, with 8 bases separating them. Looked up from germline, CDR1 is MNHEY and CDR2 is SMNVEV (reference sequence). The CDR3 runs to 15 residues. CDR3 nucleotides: TGTGCCAGCAGTTTTCGGACGGCTGGGGCCAACGTCCTGACTTTC. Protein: CASSFRTAGANVLTF.

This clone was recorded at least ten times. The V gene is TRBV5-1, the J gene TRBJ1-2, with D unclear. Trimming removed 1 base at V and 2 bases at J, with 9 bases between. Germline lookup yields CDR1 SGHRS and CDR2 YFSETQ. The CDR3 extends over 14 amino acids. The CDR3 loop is CASSLLGQNYGYTF. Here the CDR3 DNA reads TGCGCCAGCAGCTTGTTAGGGCAGAACTATGGCTACACCTTC. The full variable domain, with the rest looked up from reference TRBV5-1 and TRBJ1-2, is KAGVTQTPRYLIKTRGQQVTLSCSPISGHRSVSWYQQTPGQGLQFLFEYFSETQRNKGNFPGRFSGRQFSNSRSEMNVSTLELGDSALYLCASSLLGQNYGYTFGSGTRLTVV.

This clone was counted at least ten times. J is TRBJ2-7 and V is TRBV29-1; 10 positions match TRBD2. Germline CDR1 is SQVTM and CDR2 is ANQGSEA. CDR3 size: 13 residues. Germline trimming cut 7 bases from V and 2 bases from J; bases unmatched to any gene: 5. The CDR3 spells CSAAAGGTYEQYF. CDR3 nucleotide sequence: TGCAGCGCCGCAGCGGGAGGGACCTACGAGCAGTACTTC.

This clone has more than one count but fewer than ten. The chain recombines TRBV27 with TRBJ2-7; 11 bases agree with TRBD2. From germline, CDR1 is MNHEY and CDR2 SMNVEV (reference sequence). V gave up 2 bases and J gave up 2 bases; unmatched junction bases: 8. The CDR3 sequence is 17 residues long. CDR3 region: CASSLRWGLAAPYEQYF. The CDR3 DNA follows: TGTGCCAGCAGTTTAAGGTGGGGACTAGCGGCTCCCTACGAGCAGTACTTC.

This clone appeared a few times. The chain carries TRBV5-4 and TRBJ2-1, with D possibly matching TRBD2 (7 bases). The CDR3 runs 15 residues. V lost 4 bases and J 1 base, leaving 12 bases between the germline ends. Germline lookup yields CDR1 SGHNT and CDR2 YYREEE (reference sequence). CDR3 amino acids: CASSLGGPSYNEQFF. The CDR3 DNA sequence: TGTGCCAGCAGCCTGGGGGGGCCGTCCTACAATGAGCAGTTCTTC.

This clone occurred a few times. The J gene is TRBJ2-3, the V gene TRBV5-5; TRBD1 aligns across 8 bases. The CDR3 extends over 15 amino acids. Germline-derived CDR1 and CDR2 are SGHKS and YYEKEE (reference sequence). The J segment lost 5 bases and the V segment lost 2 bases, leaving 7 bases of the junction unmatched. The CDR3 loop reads CASSLYQGAGDTQYF. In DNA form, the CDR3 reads TGTGCCAGCAGCTTATATCAGGGGGCCGGAGATACGCAGTATTTT.

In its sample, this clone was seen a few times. This CDR3 is CASSVIRQEAFF. CDR3 sequence (DNA): TGTGCCAGCAGTGTAATCAGACAAGAAGCTTTCTTT. The rearrangement joins TRBV2 to TRBJ1-1; D is unresolved. The CDR3 is made up of 12 amino acids. Trimming stripped 4 bases from V and 8 bases from J, with 11 bases between. Germline V lookup: CDR1 SNHLY, CDR2 FYNNEI.